The text below deals with one TCR beta chain. Antigen unknown. The method was immunoSEQ multiplex PCR; TCRdb's version includes in-frame clones alone and lacks a portion of them. Here the sample spans around 120,000 clones, over 80% being singletons. The sample originates from a study of T cell responses to AZD1222 COVID-19 vaccine. About the study: Both about-4-week and about-12-week second-dose recipients were combined. Study-wide results and caveats: Most donors were white British, females outnumbered males, and clonal diversity was possibly underestimated. Repertoires were obtained solely post-peak T cell response. The number of AZD1222 recipients seropositive at baseline was only five to seven.

The CDR3 totals 14 residues. Germline V gives CDR1 SGHNT, CDR2 YYREEE (reference sequence). Trimming took 0 bases from V and 1 from J, leaving 7 bases between them. Specimen: peripheral blood, collected on day 0 of AZD1222 vaccination. The V and J genes are TRBV5-4 and TRBJ2-5; D unresolved. This receptor was taken from an adult in good health. This CDR3 is CASSLGSSQETQYF. The CDR3 DNA sequence: TGTGCCAGCAGCTTGGGAAGCAGCCAAGAGACCCAGTACTTC.